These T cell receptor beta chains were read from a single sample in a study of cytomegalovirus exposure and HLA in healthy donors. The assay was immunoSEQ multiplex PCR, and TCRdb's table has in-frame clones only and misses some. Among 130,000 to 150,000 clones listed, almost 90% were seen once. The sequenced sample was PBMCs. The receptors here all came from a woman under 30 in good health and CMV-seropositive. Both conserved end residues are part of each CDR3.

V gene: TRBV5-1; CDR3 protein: CASSLVTGGMNTEAFF
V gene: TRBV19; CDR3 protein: CASTRVVGYGYTF
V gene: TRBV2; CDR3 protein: CASSEAPGRVYQPQHF
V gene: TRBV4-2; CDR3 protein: CASSQGGQGAGGYTF
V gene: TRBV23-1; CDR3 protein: CARSTDSLSPLHF
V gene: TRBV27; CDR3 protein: CASSFQGSPLHF
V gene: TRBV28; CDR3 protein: CASSLVQGTSSPLHF
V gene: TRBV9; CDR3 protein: CASSVAAGVTDTQYF
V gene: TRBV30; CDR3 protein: CAPMFISPERTSTDTQYF
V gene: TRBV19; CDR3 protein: CASSADSGANVLTF
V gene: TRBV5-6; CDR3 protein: CASSLDVGVASYTF
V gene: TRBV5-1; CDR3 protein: CASSFLGGSTEAFF
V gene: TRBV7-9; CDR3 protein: CASSSARQGQNSPLHF
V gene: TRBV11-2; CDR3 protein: CASSSSGGVLNEQFF
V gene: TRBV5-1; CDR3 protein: CASSLAPVGDYEQYF
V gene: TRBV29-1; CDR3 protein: CSVVWSSSDSNQPQHF
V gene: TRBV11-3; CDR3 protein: CASSLGAGSTDTQYF
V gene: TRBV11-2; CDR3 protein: CASSASGDYGYTF
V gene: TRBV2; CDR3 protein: CASADRAYGYTF
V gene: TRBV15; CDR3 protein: CATSILGQLNYGYTF
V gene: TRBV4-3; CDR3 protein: CASSHSSGPNNEQFF
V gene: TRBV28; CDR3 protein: CASRGLPKETQYF
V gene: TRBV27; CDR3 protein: CASSWSGTGFGAFF
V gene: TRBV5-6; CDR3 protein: CASSLDGGVRETQYF
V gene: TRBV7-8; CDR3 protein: CASSLDMPGEKLFF
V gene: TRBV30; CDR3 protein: CAWSLGGELAFF
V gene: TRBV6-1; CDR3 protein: CASSSAGDRYEQYF
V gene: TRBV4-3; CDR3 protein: CASSHLSTPGQYF
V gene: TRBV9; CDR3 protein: CASSPNLWTGTYEQYF
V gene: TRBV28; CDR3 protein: CASSIIAGGPRIFHPGPYF
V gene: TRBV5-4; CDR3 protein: CASSLPTGVPADTQYF
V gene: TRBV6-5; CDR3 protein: CASTTMGVSPLHF
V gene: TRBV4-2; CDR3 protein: CASSFHGGVMGGSTEAFF
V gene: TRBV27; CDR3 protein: CASSFTGYYEQYF
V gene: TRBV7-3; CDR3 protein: CASSHEPGQAGQPQHF
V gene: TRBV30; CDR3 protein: CAWSAGHSTDTQYF
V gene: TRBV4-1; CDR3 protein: CASSQPLIGGSPQHF
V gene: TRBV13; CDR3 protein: CASSQSTDTQYF
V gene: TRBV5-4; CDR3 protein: CASSQVPGGAGTGELFF
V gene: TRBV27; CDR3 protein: CASSSGVSYEQYF
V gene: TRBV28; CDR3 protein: CASSRQGYEQYF
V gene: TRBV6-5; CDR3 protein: CASSYRGQLGWNEQFF
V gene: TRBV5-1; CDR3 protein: CASSSLAGGIQETQYF
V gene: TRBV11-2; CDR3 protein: CASSYAGPGNTIYF
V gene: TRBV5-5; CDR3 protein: CASSSPWTGGESPLHF